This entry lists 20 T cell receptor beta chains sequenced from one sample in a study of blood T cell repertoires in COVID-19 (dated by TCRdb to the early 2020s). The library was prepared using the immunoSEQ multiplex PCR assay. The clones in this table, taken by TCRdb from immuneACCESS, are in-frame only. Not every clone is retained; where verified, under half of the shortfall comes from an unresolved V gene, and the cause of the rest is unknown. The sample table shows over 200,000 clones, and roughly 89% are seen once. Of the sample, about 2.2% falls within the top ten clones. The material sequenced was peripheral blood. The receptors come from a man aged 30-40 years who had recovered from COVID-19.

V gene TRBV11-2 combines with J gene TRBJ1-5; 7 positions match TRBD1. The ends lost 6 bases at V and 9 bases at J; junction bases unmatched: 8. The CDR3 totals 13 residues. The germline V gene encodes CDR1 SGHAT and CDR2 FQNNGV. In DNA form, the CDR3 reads TGTGCCAGCAGGTCTCACAGGGGTGGGCCCCAGCATTTT. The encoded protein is CASRSHRGGPQHF.

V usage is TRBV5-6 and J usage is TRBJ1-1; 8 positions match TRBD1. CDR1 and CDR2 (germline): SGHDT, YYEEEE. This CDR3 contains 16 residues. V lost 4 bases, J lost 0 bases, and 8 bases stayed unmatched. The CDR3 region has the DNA TGTGCCAGCAGCCCGAAGACAGGGGCTATGAACACTGAAGCTTTCTTT. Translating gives CASSPKTGAMNTEAFF.

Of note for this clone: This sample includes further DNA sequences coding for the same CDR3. The CDR3 loop is CASSLGGNTEAFF. CDR3 DNA: TGTGCCAGCAGCCTCGGAGGGAACACTGAAGCTTTCTTT. The chain recombines TRBV11-3 with TRBJ1-1; D not resolved. V gave up 5 bases and J gave up 1 base, with 8 bases separating them. The CDR3 runs to 13 residues. CDR1 and CDR2 (germline): SGHNT, YENEEA.

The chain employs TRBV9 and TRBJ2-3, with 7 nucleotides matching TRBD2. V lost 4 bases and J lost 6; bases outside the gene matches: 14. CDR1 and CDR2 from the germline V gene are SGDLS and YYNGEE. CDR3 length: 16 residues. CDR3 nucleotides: TGTGCCAGCAGCCCTACCGAGCGGGGACCCAGGGATACGCAGTATTTT. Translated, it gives CASSPTERGPRDTQYF.

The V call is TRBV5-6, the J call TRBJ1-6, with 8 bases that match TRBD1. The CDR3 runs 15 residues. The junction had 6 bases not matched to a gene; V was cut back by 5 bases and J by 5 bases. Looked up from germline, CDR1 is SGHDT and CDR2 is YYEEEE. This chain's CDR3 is CASSGTGANNSPLHF. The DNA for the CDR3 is TGTGCCAGCAGTGGGACAGGCGCTAATAATTCACCCCTCCACTTT.

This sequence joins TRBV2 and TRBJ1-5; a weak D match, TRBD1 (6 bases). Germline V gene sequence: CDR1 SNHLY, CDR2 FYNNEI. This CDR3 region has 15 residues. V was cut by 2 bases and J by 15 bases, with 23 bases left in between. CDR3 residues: CASSESIGLRGWWHF. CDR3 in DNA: TGTGCCAGCAGTGAATCGATCGGGCTGAGGGGGTGGTGGCATTTT.

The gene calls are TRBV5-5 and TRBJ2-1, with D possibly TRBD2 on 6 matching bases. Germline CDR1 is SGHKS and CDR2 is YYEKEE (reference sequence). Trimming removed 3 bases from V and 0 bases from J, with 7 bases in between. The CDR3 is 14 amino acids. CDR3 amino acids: CASSWGDSYNEQFF. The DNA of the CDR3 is TGTGCCAGCAGCTGGGGGGACTCCTACAATGAGCAGTTCTTC.

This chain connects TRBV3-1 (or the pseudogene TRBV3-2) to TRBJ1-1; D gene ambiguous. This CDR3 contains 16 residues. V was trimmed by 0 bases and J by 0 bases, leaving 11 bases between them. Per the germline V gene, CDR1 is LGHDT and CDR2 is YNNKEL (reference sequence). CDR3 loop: CASSQDPGLVNTEAFF. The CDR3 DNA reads TGTGCCAGCAGCCAAGATCCGGGATTAGTGAACACTGAAGCTTTCTTT.

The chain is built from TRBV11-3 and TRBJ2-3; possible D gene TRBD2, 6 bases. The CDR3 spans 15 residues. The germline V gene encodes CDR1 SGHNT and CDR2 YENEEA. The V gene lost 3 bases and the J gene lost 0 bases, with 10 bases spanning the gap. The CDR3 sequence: CASSFQGTSTDTQYF. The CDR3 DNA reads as TGTGCCAGCAGCTTCCAAGGGACTAGCACAGATACGCAGTATTTT.

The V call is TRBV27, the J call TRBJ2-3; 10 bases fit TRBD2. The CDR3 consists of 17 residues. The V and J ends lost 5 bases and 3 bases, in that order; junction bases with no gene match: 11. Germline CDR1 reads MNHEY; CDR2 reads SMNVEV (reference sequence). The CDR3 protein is CASSRRTSGWGTDTQYF. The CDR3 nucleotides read TGTGCCAGCAGTAGGCGGACTAGCGGTTGGGGGACAGATACGCAGTATTTT.

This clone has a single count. CDR3 region: CASSPHTDTQYF. In DNA form, the CDR3 reads TGTGCCAGCAGCCCCCACACAGATACGCAGTATTTT. The rearrangement uses TRBV11-1 and TRBJ2-3; D uncertain. Germline V gene lookup returns CDR1 SGHAT and CDR2 FQDESV (reference sequence). The ends were cut back, 5 bases at V and 2 bases at J, with 5 bases in the middle. This CDR3 comprises 12 residues.

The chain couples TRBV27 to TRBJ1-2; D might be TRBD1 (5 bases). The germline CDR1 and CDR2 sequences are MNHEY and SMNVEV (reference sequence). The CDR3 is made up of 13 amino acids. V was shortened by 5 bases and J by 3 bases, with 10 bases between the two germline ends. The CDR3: CASSLRQYYGYTF. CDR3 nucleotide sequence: TGTGCCAGCAGTCTCCGACAGTACTATGGCTACACCTTC.

In nucleotides, the CDR3 is TGTGCCAGCAGCCAAGTTGATAGCGGGGACCTTCCCTACGAGCAGTACTTC. It encodes CASSQVDSGDLPYEQYF. The chain couples TRBV3-1 (or the pseudogene TRBV3-2) to TRBJ2-7; TRBD2 matches at 8 bases. V gave up 1 base and J gave up 2 bases; unmatched junction bases: 10. This CDR3 comprises 17 residues. Germline CDR1 and CDR2: LGHDT and YNNKEL (reference sequence).

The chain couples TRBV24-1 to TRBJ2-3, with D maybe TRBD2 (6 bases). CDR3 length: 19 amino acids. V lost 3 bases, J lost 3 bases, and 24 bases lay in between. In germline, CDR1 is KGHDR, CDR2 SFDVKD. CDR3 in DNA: TGTGCCACCAGTGATGAAAAGGGGCGCCTAAGACTAGGAACAGATACGCAGTATTTT. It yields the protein CATSDEKGRLRLGTDTQYF.

CDR3 sequence: CASRENGGPNNEQFF. In DNA form, the CDR3 reads TGTGCCAGCCGGGAGAACGGGGGACCTAACAATGAGCAGTTCTTC. The chain is built from TRBV5-6 and TRBJ2-1; TRBD2 might be the D (6 bases). The V end was cut by 7 bases, the J end by 5 bases, with 19 bases between. Germline CDR1 SGHDT, CDR2 YYEEEE. The CDR3 sequence is 15 residues long. The full variable domain, its missing parts supplied by reference TRBV5-6 and TRBJ2-1, is DAGVTQSPTHLIKTRGQQVTLRCSPKSGHDTVSWYQQALGQGPQFIFQYYEEEERQRGNFPDRFSGHQFPNYSSELNVNALLLGDSALYLCASRENGGPNNEQFFGPGTRLTVL.

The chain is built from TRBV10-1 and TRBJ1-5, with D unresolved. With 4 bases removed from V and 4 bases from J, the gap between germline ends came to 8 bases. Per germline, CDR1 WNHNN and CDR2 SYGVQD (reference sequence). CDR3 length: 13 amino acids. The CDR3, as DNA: TGCGCCAGCAGTGGAGGCGGGAATCAGCCCCAGCATTTT. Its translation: CASSGGGNQPQHF.

CDR3: CASSQDPGALGAEAFF. The CDR3 DNA reads TGTGCCAGCAGCCAAGACCCGGGAGCGCTTGGGGCTGAAGCTTTCTTT. J is TRBJ1-1 and V is TRBV3-1 (or the pseudogene TRBV3-2); D gene uncertain. CDR1 and CDR2 (germline): LGHDT, YNNKEL (reference sequence). CDR3 length equals 16 residues. V was pared by 0 bases and J by 6 bases, with 17 bases between.

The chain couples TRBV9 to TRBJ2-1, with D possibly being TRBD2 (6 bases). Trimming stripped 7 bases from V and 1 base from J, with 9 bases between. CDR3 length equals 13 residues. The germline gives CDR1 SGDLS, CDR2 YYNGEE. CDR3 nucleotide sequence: TGTGCCAGCGGTGCGGGGTCCTACAATGAGCAGTTCTTC. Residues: CASGAGSYNEQFF.

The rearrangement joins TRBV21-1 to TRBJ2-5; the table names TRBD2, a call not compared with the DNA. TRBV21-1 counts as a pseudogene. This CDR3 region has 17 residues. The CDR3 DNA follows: TGTGCCAGCAGATGGAAGGGGGCTAGCGGGGAAACGGAGACCCAGTACTTC. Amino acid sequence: CASRWKGASGETETQYF.

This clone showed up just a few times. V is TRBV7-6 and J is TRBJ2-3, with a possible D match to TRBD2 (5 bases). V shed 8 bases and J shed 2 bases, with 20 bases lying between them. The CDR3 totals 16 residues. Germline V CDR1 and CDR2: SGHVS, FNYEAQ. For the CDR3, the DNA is TGTGCCAGCGGACCCGGACTTACGCACGCCACAGATACGCAGTATTTT. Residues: CASGPGLTHATDTQYF.